One and the same sample provided the 14 T cell receptor beta chains below, sequenced in a study of blood T cells in healthy people across ages. Using a J-beta primer mix together with a sample-barcoded 5' primer, a second PCR was run for roughly 6 to 11 cycles. TCRdb re-called the 5' RACE reads through MiXCR, storing one row per CDR3 protein. Altogether about 590,000 distinct CDR3 sequences are present, approximately 30% being singletons, with the ten largest covering around 16%. The sample taken for sequencing was blood. The source is a woman of 80 years or more in good health.

This clonotype was picked up a small number of times. This chain joins TRBV24-1 and TRBJ2-3; D is unclear. CDR1 is KGHDR, CDR2 SFDVKD, per germline. V was trimmed by 5 bases and J by 0 bases, leaving 5 bases between them. CDR3 size: 13 residues. The CDR3 region is CATSGDSTDTQYF. The CDR3 coding sequence is TGTGCCACCAGTGGTGACAGCACAGATACGCAGTATTTT.

This clonotype was observed at least ten times. The gene calls are TRBV5-1 and TRBJ2-1; the D is unclear. The V gene's germline CDR1 is SGHRS and CDR2 YFSETQ. This CDR3 has 13 amino acids. Trimming stripped 0 bases from V and 10 bases from J, with 11 bases between. As DNA, the CDR3 is TGCGCCAGCAGCTTGGCGAACAGTGAAGAGCAGTTCTTC. Protein product: CASSLANSEEQFF.

As to this clonotype: Being one base from a much bigger clone, this may be a read error. The V and J genes are TRBV20-1 and TRBJ1-2, with D unclear. The CDR3 is made up of 13 amino acids. The V gene's germline CDR1 is DFQATT and CDR2 SNEGSKA (reference sequence). CDR3 in amino acids: CSAREGHNYGDTF. Written as DNA, the CDR3 is TGCAGTGCTAGAGAAGGGCACAACTATGGCGACACCTTC.

The chain employs TRBV10-3 and TRBJ1-2, with a weak D call TRBD1 (5 bases). The V gene's germline CDR1 is ENHRY and CDR2 SYGVKD. The germline V and J ends were trimmed by 6 bases and 8 bases, with 19 bases remaining between them. This CDR3 has 14 residues. In nucleotides, the CDR3 is TGTGCCATCAGGGGATCCGGAGGGACCCAGGGCTACACCTTC. It yields the protein CAIRGSGGTQGYTF.

Here the CDR3 DNA reads TGTGCCAGCAGTGAAGCGGGAGGGCGAAGTTCACCCCTCCACTTT. Translated: CASSEAGGRSSPLHF. V usage is TRBV2 and J usage is TRBJ1-6; unclear D gene. This CDR3 is built from 15 residues. The germline V gene encodes CDR1 SNHLY and CDR2 FYNNEI. Deletions cut 0 bases from V and 9 bases from J, with 12 bases between.

V is TRBV3-1 and J is TRBJ2-7; no firm D call. The J call may be wrong; the DNA end is better matched by TRBJ2-5. Looked up from germline, CDR1 is LGHDT and CDR2 is YNNKEL (reference sequence). The CDR3 loop spans 14 amino acids. CDR3 nucleotides: TGTGCCAGCAGCCAGGTAGCTGTTGAGGAGACCCAGTACTTC. Translating gives CASSQVAVEETQYF.

This clonotype was detected many times. The rearrangement uses TRBV10-3 and TRBJ1-5, with 7 positions matching TRBD1. This CDR3 is 14 amino acids long. J gave up 5 bases and V 8 bases, and 9 bases lay outside the gene matches. CDR1 ENHRY and CDR2 SYGVKD come from the germline V gene. The CDR3 protein is CAIAKDRDDQPQHF. The CDR3 nucleotides are TGTGCCATCGCAAAAGACAGGGACGATCAGCCCCAGCATTTT.

This clonotype was detected many times. This chain connects TRBV6-2 or TRBV6-3 to TRBJ2-5, with TRBD1 matching 12 bases. The CDR3 runs to 14 residues. Trimming cost V 6 bases and J 4 bases; bases outside gene matches: 3. Per the germline V gene, CDR1 is MNHEY and CDR2 is SVGEGT. The CDR3 sequence is CASSRDRGRETQYF. CDR3 sequence (DNA): TGTGCCAGCAGCCGGGACAGGGGGCGAGAGACCCAGTACTTC.

This chain joins TRBV7-8 and TRBJ1-5, with 8 bases lining up with TRBD1. The CDR3 runs 14 residues. The germline V gene has CDR1 SGHVS and CDR2 FQNEAQ. With 2 bases clipped from V and 9 bases from J, the junction kept 6 bases outside the gene matches. The CDR3: CASSLQGAEWPQHF. In nucleotides, the CDR3 is TGTGCCAGCAGCTTACAGGGGGCTGAATGGCCCCAGCATTTT.

This clonotype was picked up many times. The chain joins TRBV12-3 or TRBV12-4 to TRBJ2-1; 7 nucleotides match TRBD2. The CDR3 is 14 amino acids. V was pared by 3 bases and J by 8 bases, with 7 bases of the junction left unmatched. The CDR3 loop reads CASSFSGGGDEQFF. Written as DNA, the CDR3 is TGTGCCAGCAGTTTTTCGGGGGGTGGAGATGAGCAGTTCTTC.

This clonotype was counted many times. The rearrangement uses TRBV20-1 and TRBJ1-5; tentative D call: TRBD1 (6 bases). This CDR3 spans 16 amino acids. The germline V gene has CDR1 DFQATT and CDR2 SNEGSKA (reference sequence). V was clipped by 0 bases and J by 6 bases, with 18 bases between them. CDR3: CSARDGMRGRTQPQHF. CDR3 DNA sequence: TGCAGTGCTAGAGACGGGATGAGGGGGAGGACTCAGCCCCAGCATTTT.

V usage is TRBV5-1 and J usage is TRBJ2-3; 8 bases align to TRBD2. The CDR3 covers 15 residues. The trim removed 10 bases at V and 0 bases at J, leaving 10 bases unmatched. Looked up from germline, CDR1 is SGHRS and CDR2 is YFSETQ. The CDR3 DNA sequence: TGCGCCGGCCGGGGGGGAGCCCGAAGCACAGATACGCAGTATTTT. It translates to CAGRGGARSTDTQYF. Filled out from reference TRBV5-1 and TRBJ2-3, the complete variable domain reads KAGVTQTPRYLIKTRGQQVTLSCSPISGHRSVSWYQQTPGQGLQFLFEYFSETQRNKGNFPGRFSGRQFSNSRSEMNVSTLELGDSALYLCAGRGGARSTDTQYFGPGTRLTVL.

In its sample, this clonotype was seen many times. This chain uses TRBV20-1 with TRBJ2-3; 11 positions agree with TRBD2. The CDR3 sequence is 13 residues long. Losses at the gene ends were 6 bases for V and 6 bases for J; bases not matched to a gene: 5. Germline V gene sequence: CDR1 DFQATT, CDR2 SNEGSKA (reference sequence). CDR3 loop: CSAALAGDDTQYF. Here the CDR3 DNA reads TGCAGTGCCGCACTAGCGGGGGACGATACGCAGTATTTT.

The chain links TRBV29-1 to TRBJ2-5; a possible D gene is TRBD2 (5 bases). Germline assignment: CDR1 SQVTM and CDR2 ANQGSEA. The CDR3 runs 14 residues. Trimming removed 2 bases at V and 2 bases at J, with 12 bases between. In nucleotides, the CDR3 is TGCAGCGTTGAATACAACGGACTTCAAGAGACCCAGTACTTC. Translating it yields CSVEYNGLQETQYF.